The T cell receptor beta chain under discussion was sequenced for a study of CD8 T cells in ankylosing spondylitis. Study results and limitations: CD8+ cells made up the disease-linked clones, which were relatively rare in peripheral blood. Reportedly, matched ankylosing spondylitis synovial fluid was significantly enriched for disease-linked clones. Blood of patients with ankylosing spondylitis appeared to be characterized by a TCR beta motif of several highly homologous variants. Some of the motif variants had earlier been found in reactive arthritis patients' fluid and blood.

MiXCR, applied by TCRdb to the 5' RACE reads, yields one record per CDR3 protein. The table includes roughly 220,000 distinct CDR3 sequences, over 9.5% detected once. This CDR3 is 16 amino acids long. In regard to this clonotype: What it binds is not known. The junction does not match germline at one end; this may be a read error.

This TCR derives from a male donor with ankylosing spondylitis or in good health (not recorded which). The sequenced material came from blood, either unsorted or a sorted T cell fraction (not recorded which). The chain joins TRBV12-3 or TRBV12-4 to TRBJ2-2; D may be TRBD1 (7 bases). CDR3 sequence reads: CASTLQPGGNTGELFF. In DNA form, the CDR3 reads TGTGCCAGCACTCTTCAGCCAGGGGGGAACACTGGGGAGCTGTTTTTT.